This is a list of T cell receptor beta chains from one sample in a study of cytomegalovirus exposure and HLA in healthy donors. Produced via immunoSEQ multiplex PCR; TCRdb's table is partial and in-frame only. Of under 400,000 clones detected, roughly 87% appear once; the ten largest clones hold around 1%. The sample taken for sequencing was PBMCs. All receptors derive from a man younger than 45 in good health and CMV-seronegative. CDR3s include the opening cysteine and the closing phenylalanine or tryptophan. Each record gives: D gene, J gene, clone size, V gene, CDR3 protein, CDR3 DNA. The D gene is left open where the match is weak. Clone size, where shown, is once, few, many, or a class for clones that have expanded.

>.|TRBJ1-4|.|TRBV27
CASSTLAGEKLFF
TGTGCCAGCAGCACACTCGCGGGGGAAAAACTGTTTTTT
>TRBD1|TRBJ2-7|.|TRBV5-6
CASSSGTGGSYEQYF
TGTGCCAGCAGCTCCGGGACAGGGGGCTCCTACGAGCAGTACTTC
>.|TRBJ1-2|.|TRBV20-1
CSAYQGYGYTF
TGCAGTGCTTATCAGGGATATGGCTACACCTTC
>.|TRBJ2-7|.|TRBV5-6
CASSPGGWSDEQYF
TGTGCCAGCAGCCCGGGTGGGTGGAGCGACGAGCAGTACTTC
>TRBD1|TRBJ2-7|.|TRBV10-2
CASIGAGGPYEQYF
TGCGCCAGCATTGGGGCAGGGGGCCCCTACGAGCAGTACTTC
>.|TRBJ1-2|.|TRBV6-1
CASSSGLGYTF
TGTGCCAGCAGTTCGGGTTTGGGCTACACCTTC
>.|TRBJ1-2|.|TRBV7-9
CASSRVETGYNYGYTF
TGTGCCAGCAGCCGGGTAGAGACGGGATATAACTATGGCTACACCTTC
>.|TRBJ1-2|few|TRBV2
CASPAAGYTF
TGTGCCAGCCCTGCGGCTGGCTACACCTTC
>.|TRBJ1-2|.|TRBV4-1
CASSQEIRGNYGYTF
TGCGCCAGCAGCCAAGAGATTAGGGGTAACTATGGCTACACCTTC
>.|TRBJ1-6|once|TRBV19
CASRKPLDRTRSYNSPLHF
TGTGCCAGTAGGAAACCCCTTGACAGGACCCGCTCCTATAATTCACCCCTCCACTTT
>.|TRBJ2-5|once|TRBV10-3
CAIKGVQETQYF
TGTGCCATCAAGGGGGTTCAAGAGACCCAGTACTTC
>.|TRBJ1-2|.|TRBV6-5
CASSYNSYYGYTF
TGTGCCAGCAGTTACAACTCCTACTATGGCTACACCTTC
>.|TRBJ2-7|.|TRBV7-6
CASSWGHSYEQYF
TGTGCCAGCAGCTGGGGACACTCCTACGAGCAGTACTTC
>TRBD1|TRBJ2-2|few|TRBV6-5
CASSWTGDTGELFF
TGTGCCAGCAGTTGGACAGGGGACACCGGGGAGCTGTTTTTT
>.|TRBJ1-5|.|TRBV19
CASSDRQVNQPQHF
TGTGCCAGTAGTGACCGACAAGTCAATCAGCCCCAGCATTTT
>TRBD2|TRBJ2-1|.|TRBV6-5
CASSYAGAYNEQFF
TGTGCCAGCAGTTACGCGGGGGCCTACAATGAGCAGTTCTTC
>.|TRBJ1-4|.|TRBV5-8
CASSSTWNEKLFF
TGTGCCAGCAGCTCCACATGGAATGAAAAACTGTTTTTT
>TRBD2|TRBJ2-3|once|TRBV5-8
CASPGTNTDTQYF
TGTGCCAGCCCTGGGACTAACACAGATACGCAGTATTTT
>TRBD1|TRBJ2-7|.|TRBV11-2
CASSLETGASSYEQYF
TGTGCCAGCAGCTTAGAGACAGGGGCTAGCTCCTACGAGCAGTACTTC
>.|TRBJ2-1|.|TRBV6-1
CASSENLDWRPYNEQFF
TGTGCCAGCAGCGAAAATCTAGACTGGAGACCCTACAATGAGCAGTTCTTC
>.|TRBJ1-1|.|TRBV6-6
CASRRQDMNTEAFF
TGTGCCAGCCGGAGGCAGGATATGAACACTGAAGCTTTCTTT
>.|TRBJ1-2|.|TRBV9
CASSPSPTNYGYTF
TGTGCCAGCAGCCCGTCCCCCACAAACTATGGCTACACCTTC
>.|TRBJ2-7|.|TRBV19
CASSIDLEGYEQYF
TGTGCCAGTAGTATAGATCTGGAGGGCTACGAGCAGTACTTC
>.|TRBJ2-5|.|TRBV7-9
CASSLAGGLGETQYF
TGTGCCAGCAGCTTAGCCGGGGGGCTCGGCGAGACCCAGTACTTC
>.|TRBJ1-1|.|TRBV7-2
CASSLGQNTEAFF
TGTGCCAGCAGCTTGGGACAGAACACTGAAGCTTTCTTT
>TRBD1|TRBJ2-7|.|TRBV4-3
CASSQGQGKSYEQYF
TGCGCCAGCAGCCAAGGACAGGGCAAGTCCTACGAGCAGTACTTC
>TRBD1|TRBJ2-7|.|TRBV7-9
CASSPSRDSTYEQYF
TGTGCCAGCAGCCCGAGCCGGGACAGCACCTACGAGCAGTACTTC
>.|TRBJ1-1|.|TRBV6-5
CASSYMQGGNTEAFF
TGTGCCAGCAGTTATATGCAGGGCGGGAACACTGAAGCTTTCTTT
>.|TRBJ1-2|.|TRBV19
CASRKSGSYGYTF
TGTGCCAGTCGGAAGTCAGGGTCTTATGGCTACACCTTC
>.|TRBJ2-5|.|TRBV4-1
CASSQDRGYQETQYF
TGCGCCAGCAGCCAAGATAGGGGGTACCAAGAGACCCAGTACTTC
>TRBD1|TRBJ2-6|once|TRBV19
CATSPGGSGANVLTF
TGTGCCACCTCTCCAGGGGGCTCTGGGGCCAACGTCCTGACTTTC
>.|TRBJ1-6|.|TRBV5-1
CASSLRIQAYESSYNSPLHF
TGCGCCAGCAGCTTAAGAATACAGGCGTATGAAAGCTCCTATAATTCACCCCTCCACTTT
>.|TRBJ2-1|.|TRBV27
CASSLSQSVYNEQFF
TGTGCCAGCAGTTTATCTCAGTCTGTCTACAATGAGCAGTTCTTC
>.|TRBJ1-1|.|TRBV29-1
CSVVGPQTEAFF
TGCAGCGTTGTGGGGCCCCAAACTGAAGCTTTCTTT
>TRBD1|TRBJ1-1|once|TRBV4-3
CASRMTGGTEAFF
TGCGCCAGCAGAATGACAGGGGGCACTGAAGCTTTCTTT
>.|TRBJ2-5|.|TRBV19
CASSIGAGWETQYF
TGTGCCAGTAGTATAGGGGCTGGTTGGGAGACCCAGTACTTC
>.|TRBJ2-5|.|TRBV15
CATSRDRRTLGGTQYF
TGTGCCACCAGCAGAGACAGGCGGACCCTGGGGGGGACCCAGTACTTC
>TRBD2|TRBJ2-3|.|TRBV25-1
CASTVAGGSPDTQYF
TGTGCCAGCACGGTAGCGGGGGGCTCGCCAGATACGCAGTATTTT
>TRBD1|TRBJ2-4|once|TRBV5-1
CASSLEPTGTRDIQYF
TGCGCCAGCAGCCTGGAACCGACAGGGACCCGTGACATTCAGTACTTC
>.|TRBJ1-1|.|TRBV6-1
CASRGHGLSEAFF
TGTGCCAGCAGGGGACACGGCCTTAGTGAAGCTTTCTTT
>.|TRBJ2-2|.|TRBV6-4
CASSERPAPGELFF
TGTGCCAGCAGTGAGCGCCCCGCTCCCGGGGAGCTGTTTTTT
>.|TRBJ2-3|.|TRBV4-1
CASSPTASTDTQYF
TGCGCCAGCAGCCCGACAGCTAGCACAGATACGCAGTATTTT
>TRBD1|TRBJ1-5|.|TRBV5-6
CASRRQGLNQPQHF
TGTGCCAGCAGGAGACAGGGTCTAAATCAGCCCCAGCATTTT
>.|TRBJ1-1|.|TRBV2
CASSARQMNTEAFF
TGTGCCAGCAGTGCCCGACAGATGAACACTGAAGCTTTCTTT
>TRBD2|TRBJ2-1|.|TRBV7-7
CASSPSGGAGNEQFF
TGTGCCAGCAGCCCTAGCGGGGGGGCGGGCAATGAGCAGTTCTTC
>TRBD1|TRBJ2-7|.|TRBV6-5
CASSSRGRNEQYF
TGTGCCAGCAGTTCCAGGGGGCGAAACGAGCAGTACTTC
>.|TRBJ1-5|few|TRBV5-4
CASSLPGQPQHF
TGTGCCAGCAGTCTTCCGGGGCAGCCCCAGCATTTT
>TRBD2|TRBJ2-2|.|TRBV9
CASSVGVGGKTGELFF
TGTGCCAGCAGCGTAGGTGTGGGGGGGAAGACCGGGGAGCTGTTTTTT
>TRBD1|TRBJ2-1|.|TRBV18
CASSEDRGLRNEQFF
TGTGCCAGCTCAGAGGACAGGGGACTGCGGAATGAGCAGTTCTTC
>.|TRBJ2-7|.|TRBV27
CASRTDSYEQYF
TGTGCCAGCCGTACAGACTCCTACGAGCAGTACTTC
>TRBD2|TRBJ2-3|.|TRBV7-6
CASVAGGPGPTDTQYF
TGTGCCAGCGTGGCGGGGGGGCCAGGCCCCACAGATACGCAGTATTTT
>TRBD1|TRBJ1-2|.|TRBV27
CASSPTNNRQGRYGYTF
TGTGCCAGCAGTCCAACCAACAACAGACAGGGGAGATATGGCTACACCTTC
>.|TRBJ1-6|.|TRBV5-6
CASSLSRSRPLHF
TGTGCCAGCAGCTTGTCTAGATCGCGTCCCCTCCACTTT